The next 29 T cell receptor beta chains were all read from a single sample in a study of blood T cells in healthy people across ages. Sample-barcoded 5' priming and a J-beta primer mix drove a second PCR of roughly 6 to 12 cycles. TCRdb re-called the 5' RACE reads with MiXCR, one entry per CDR3 protein. The data show 1 million or so distinct CDR3 sequences, roughly 24% seen once. This sample also appeared in a second study, on T cells of mothers and their children.

Sequenced: blood. The receptors stem from a girl under 10 years old in good health.

This clonotype was counted between two and nine times. The chain is built from TRBV10-2 and TRBJ2-1; D unclear. Germline V lookup: CDR1 WSHSY, CDR2 SAAADI. The ends were cut back, 4 bases at V and 6 bases at J, with 13 bases in the middle. CDR3 length: 14 residues. The CDR3 DNA follows: TGCGCCAGCAGTGCAGGCCATGGGTTCAATGAGCAGTTCTTC. This translates into CASSAGHGFNEQFF.

This chain connects TRBV5-1 to TRBJ1-3, with D maybe TRBD1 (6 bases). Trimming shortened V by 3 bases and J by 0 bases, and 13 bases separated the two germline ends. The CDR3 consists of 16 residues. The germline V gene encodes CDR1 SGHRS and CDR2 YFSETQ. The CDR3 coding sequence is TGCGCCAGCAGCTCATCCAGGGGCCACTCTGGAAACACCATATATTTT. This gives the protein CASSSSRGHSGNTIYF.

This clonotype was seen only a few times. The chain is built from TRBV7-9 and TRBJ2-1, with unresolved D. The germline V gene has CDR1 SEHNR and CDR2 FQNEAQ (reference sequence). The CDR3 extends over 13 amino acids. Trimming left V 7 bases short and J 5 bases short, with 12 bases between. The CDR3 protein is CASKLQLHNEQFF. CDR3 nucleotide sequence: TGTGCCAGCAAGCTCCAGCTACACAATGAGCAGTTCTTC.

A few counts support this clonotype. The gene calls are TRBV7-2 and TRBJ2-7; 7 bases fit TRBD1. Unmatched junction bases numbered 8, after V lost 5 bases and J lost 1 base. CDR3 length equals 15 residues. From germline, CDR1 is SGHTA and CDR2 FQGNSA. The CDR3 coding sequence is TGTGCCAGCAGCACCGCCCGGGACAGATCCTACGAGCAGTACTTC. As protein: CASSTARDRSYEQYF.

This clonotype was seen a few times. The chain has TRBV12-5 and TRBJ1-1; no clear D gene. V dropped 4 bases and J dropped 3 bases, with 12 bases sitting between them. CDR1 and CDR2 (germline): LGHNT, FRNRAP. The CDR3 runs to 14 residues. The CDR3 protein is CASGSEGSDTEAFF. Written as DNA, the CDR3 is TGTGCTAGTGGTTCGGAGGGTTCAGACACTGAAGCTTTCTTT.

This clonotype came up a few times. The chain is built from TRBV20-1 and TRBJ2-3; TRBD2 matches at 10 bases. The V segment lost 5 bases and the J segment 2 bases; nucleotides outside the gene matches: 10. CDR1 DFQATT and CDR2 SNEGSKA come from the germline V gene (reference sequence). The CDR3 extends over 16 amino acids. The CDR3 is CSAPLAGGSYTDTQYF. The CDR3 DNA is TGCAGTGCTCCTTTAGCGGGAGGCTCCTACACAGATACGCAGTATTTT.

The table lists this clonotype with many counts. This chain connects TRBV24-1 to TRBJ1-4, with D unresolved. Germline CDR1 KGHDR, CDR2 SFDVKD. The CDR3 covers 16 residues. Trimming left V 1 base short and J 8 bases short, with 16 bases between. The CDR3 protein is CATSDFTPGYGEKLFF. DNA of the CDR3: TGTGCCACCAGTGATTTTACGCCGGGCTATGGAGAAAAACTGTTTTTT.

A few counts support this clonotype. V and J are TRBV12-3 or TRBV12-4 and TRBJ2-1; 10 bases fit TRBD1. The CDR3 consists of 13 residues. V trimming: 3 bases; J trimming: 12 bases; junction bases outside the gene matches: 5. As DNA, the CDR3 is TGTGCCAGCAGTTTGGGGACAGGGGTTTGGCAGTTCTTC. Its protein is CASSLGTGVWQFF.

This clonotype was seen only a few times. The chain employs TRBV4-3 and TRBJ2-2; 10 bases align to TRBD2. Germline lookup yields CDR1 LGHNA and CDR2 YSLEER. J lost 5 bases, V lost 1 base, and 4 bases had no gene match. The CDR3 contains 16 residues. The chain's CDR3 is CASSQVLAGVTGELFF. The CDR3, as DNA: TGCGCCAGCAGCCAAGTGCTAGCGGGGGTGACCGGGGAGCTGTTTTTT.

This clonotype was recorded once. This chain connects TRBV12-3 or TRBV12-4 to TRBJ2-1; 10 bases agree with TRBD2. The V gene end was trimmed by 3 bases and the J gene end by 6 bases; junction bases not matched to a gene: 11. This CDR3 is 17 amino acids long. CDR3 in DNA: TGTGCCAGCAGTTTGCTTCCCGGGGCTAGCGGGAGCAATGAGCAGTTCTTC. Translation gives CASSLLPGASGSNEQFF.

V gene TRBV29-1 combines with J gene TRBJ1-2, with D unclear. Germline V gives CDR1 SQVTM, CDR2 ANQGSEA. V lost 7 bases and J 4 bases, leaving 13 bases between the germline ends. The CDR3 has 12 amino acids. CDR3 in DNA: TGCAGCGGGAGTCCCGACGGCTATGGCTACACCTTC. Protein sequence: CSGSPDGYGYTF.

The rearrangement joins TRBV7-9 to TRBJ2-5; D might be TRBD1 (6 bases). Matching the DNA end better, TRBJ2-7 makes the J call doubtful. This CDR3 has 15 amino acids. Germline CDR1 and CDR2: SEHNR and FQNEAQ (reference sequence). This CDR3 is CASSLVPGVSYEQYF. The DNA for the CDR3 is TGTGCCAGCAGCTTAGTCCCAGGGGTTTCATACGAGCAGTACTTC.

A remark on this clonotype: One junction end does not reproduce the germline sequence, and a read error may be involved. The CDR3 is CASSATGGGYGYTF. CDR3 nucleotide sequence: TGCGCCAGCAGCGCGACAGGGGGCGGCTATGGCTACACCTTC. The rearrangement links TRBV7-9 to TRBJ1-2; 10 positions agree with TRBD1. The CDR3 sequence is 14 residues long. Looked up from germline, CDR1 is SEHNR and CDR2 is FQNEAQ (reference sequence).

This clonotype was counted only a few times. CDR3 coding DNA: TGCGCCAGCAGCCAAGTTGGGGAGGATGAGCAGTTCTTC. It specifies CASSQVGEDEQFF. The rearrangement uses TRBV4-1 and TRBJ2-1, with a possible D match to TRBD2 (6 bases). This CDR3 is built from 13 residues. Germline V lookup: CDR1 MGHRA, CDR2 YSYEKL. V was trimmed by 1 base and J by 8 bases, leaving 9 bases between them.

The V call is TRBV6-1, the J call TRBJ1-2, with D tentatively TRBD1 (6 bases). Germline lookup yields CDR1 MNHNS and CDR2 SASEGT. V dropped 5 bases and J dropped 5 bases, with 15 bases sitting between them. This CDR3 is 14 amino acids long. The CDR3 bases are TGTGCCAGCAGTAGATCCCGGGGGCTTTATGGCTACACCTTC. Protein product: CASSRSRGLYGYTF.

The chain employs TRBV4-1 and TRBJ2-3; D possibly corresponds to TRBD1 (6 bases). V shed 2 bases and J shed 6 bases, with 18 bases lying between them. The CDR3 length is 16 residues. The germline V gene has CDR1 MGHRA and CDR2 YSYEKL. The CDR3 reads CASSQRTTGGFDTQYF. The DNA for the CDR3 is TGCGCCAGCAGCCAACGGACCACTGGGGGCTTTGATACGCAGTATTTT.

The genes are TRBV4-1 and TRBJ2-1; 10 bases line up with TRBD2. V was pared by 3 bases and J by 4 bases, with 12 bases of the junction left unmatched. The CDR3 extends over 18 amino acids. From germline, CDR1 is MGHRA and CDR2 YSYEKL. This chain's CDR3 is CASSQRQATSGVYNEQFF. As DNA, the CDR3 is TGCGCCAGCAGCCAGAGGCAGGCCACTAGCGGGGTTTACAATGAGCAGTTCTTC.

J is TRBJ2-3 and V is TRBV5-8; D unclear. Trimming stripped 0 bases from V and 4 bases from J, with 6 bases between. Germline CDR1 reads SGHTS; CDR2 reads YDEGEE. The CDR3 extends over 13 amino acids. Here the CDR3 DNA reads TGTGCCAGCAGCTTGGAGTCACCAGATACGCAGTATTTT. It is translated as CASSLESPDTQYF.

This clonotype was detected once. The V call is TRBV18, the J call TRBJ1-6; weak D call: TRBD1 (6 bases). Between the trimmed V and J ends, which lost 2 bases and 5 bases, there was a span of 19 bases. CDR1 and CDR2 (germline): KGHSH, LQKENI. The CDR3 runs 18 residues. The CDR3 coding sequence is TGTGCCAGCTCACCAACGAGACACCAGGGGAGCGATAATTCACCCCTCCACTTT. This sequence encodes CASSPTRHQGSDNSPLHF.

The V call is TRBV6-1, the J call TRBJ1-5, with 9 bases aligning to TRBD1. From germline, CDR1 is MNHNS and CDR2 SASEGT. There are 16 residues in the CDR3. V shed 7 bases, J shed 4 bases, and the junction held 11 bases outside the gene matches. CDR3 bases: TGTGCCAGCACCCTGGAGCCGGGACAGGGAAATCAGCCCCAGCATTTT. Translating gives CASTLEPGQGNQPQHF.

This clonotype was counted ten times or more. The J gene is TRBJ2-5, the V gene TRBV29-1; D is unclear. The CDR3 loop spans 12 amino acids. The germline V and J ends were trimmed by 6 bases and 2 bases, with 10 bases remaining between them. Germline V gene lookup returns CDR1 SQVTM and CDR2 ANQGSEA. CDR3 sequence (DNA): TGCAGCGTATTGACGGGTCAAGAGACCCAGTACTTC. This translates into CSVLTGQETQYF. The entire variable domain, with the rest obtained from reference TRBV29-1 and TRBJ2-5, is as follows: SAVISQKPSRDICQRGTSLTIQCQVDSQVTMMFWYRQQPGQSLTLIATANQGSEATYESGFVIDKFPISRPNLTFSTLTVSNMSPEDSSIYLCSVLTGQETQYFGPGTRLLVL.

A single count supports this clonotype. The limits of the CDR3 on the DNA are not certain, so only TCRdb's listed CDR3 is given. This chain uses TRBV12-3 or TRBV12-4 with TRBJ2-7; the DNA was not compared with TRBD1, the D call given in the table. Ends included, the CDR3 has 15 residues. The CDR3: CASSSSGQGSYEQYF.

The V gene is TRBV29-1, the J gene TRBJ2-5, with 10 positions matching TRBD2. The J call may be incorrect, as the DNA end agrees better with TRBJ2-7. Per the germline V gene, CDR1 is SQVTM and CDR2 is ANQGSEA. The CDR3 is made up of 13 amino acids. The CDR3 is CSIELAGRDEQYF. The CDR3 nucleotides are TGCAGCATCGAACTAGCGGGAAGGGACGAGCAGTACTTC.

There are a few counts of this clonotype. The chain employs TRBV12-3 or TRBV12-4 and TRBJ1-2; no clear D gene. V dropped 3 bases and J dropped 8 bases, with 13 bases sitting between them. The CDR3 runs to 13 residues. CDR3 DNA sequence: TGTGCCAGCAGTTTTGGGAGTTATCCGGGCTACACCTTC. As protein: CASSFGSYPGYTF.

This clonotype was counted between two and nine times. Since a much larger clone is just one base distant, this may be a read error. This rearrangement joins TRBV14 to TRBJ2-5; D is unresolved. This CDR3 comprises 12 residues. CDR1 SGHDN and CDR2 FVKESK come from the germline V gene. In DNA form, the CDR3 reads TGTGCCAGCAGCCACCTCCAAGAGACCCGGTACTTC. Translation gives CASSHLQETRYF.

The rearrangement joins TRBV4-1 to TRBJ2-7; D is uncertain. The ends were cut back, 0 bases at V and 1 base at J, with 10 bases in the middle. The CDR3 runs 15 residues. Germline CDR1 MGHRA, CDR2 YSYEKL. The DNA for the CDR3 is TGCGCCAGCAGCCAAGATTCCAGCTTATCCTACGAGCAGTACTTC. Translating gives CASSQDSSLSYEQYF.

This chain links TRBV28 with TRBJ2-2; D call uncertain. V was shortened by 2 bases and J by 6 bases, with 7 bases between the two germline ends. Germline V gene lookup returns CDR1 MDHEN and CDR2 SYDVKM. This CDR3 is 13 amino acids long. CDR3 sequence (DNA): TGTGCCAGCAGTTTAATTCTCTCCGGGGAGCTGTTTTTT. This codes for CASSLILSGELFF.

Comment on this clonotype: An end of the junction differs from the germline gene, which may be a read error. The J gene is TRBJ2-5, the V gene TRBV7-9, with 8 bases fitting TRBD2. Germline CDR1 and CDR2: SEHNR and FQNEAQ (reference sequence). The CDR3 loop spans 19 amino acids. The CDR3: CASSLIFRAGESSGETQCF. The CDR3 DNA is TGTGCCAGCAGCTTAATATTCAGAGCGGGAGAATCGAGTGGGGAGACCCAGTGCTTC. Variable domain in full (rest from reference TRBV7-9 and TRBJ2-5): DTGVSQNPRHKITKRGQNVTFRCDPISEHNRLYWYRQTLGQGPEFLTYFQNEAQLEKSRLLSDRFSAERPKGSFSTLEIQRTEQGDSAMYLCASSLIFRAGESSGETQCFGPGTRLLVL.

This clonotype was found a few times. This chain uses TRBV7-8 with TRBJ2-1, with D unresolved. The CDR3 runs 13 residues. Between the trimmed V and J ends, which lost 5 bases and 5 bases, there was a span of 10 bases. Germline V gene sequence: CDR1 SGHVS, CDR2 FQNEAQ. CDR3 nucleotide sequence: TGTGCCAGCAGCCTAGAGGCCCACAATGAGCAGTTCTTC. Translation gives CASSLEAHNEQFF.